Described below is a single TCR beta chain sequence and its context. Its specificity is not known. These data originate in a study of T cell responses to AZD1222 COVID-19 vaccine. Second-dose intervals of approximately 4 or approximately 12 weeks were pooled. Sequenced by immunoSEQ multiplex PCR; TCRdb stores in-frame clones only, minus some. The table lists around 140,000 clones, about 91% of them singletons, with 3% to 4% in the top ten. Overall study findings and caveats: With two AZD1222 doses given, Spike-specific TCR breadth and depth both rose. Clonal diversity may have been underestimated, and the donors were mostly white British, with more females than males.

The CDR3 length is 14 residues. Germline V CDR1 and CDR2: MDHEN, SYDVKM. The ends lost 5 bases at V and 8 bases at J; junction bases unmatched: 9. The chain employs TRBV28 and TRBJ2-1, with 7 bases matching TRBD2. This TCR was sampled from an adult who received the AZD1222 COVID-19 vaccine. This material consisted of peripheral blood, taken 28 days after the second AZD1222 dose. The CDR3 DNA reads TGTGCCAGCAGTGGGCTGGGAGGGTCACATGAGCAGTTCTTC. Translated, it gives CASSGLGGSHEQFF.